This record covers a single TCR beta chain. CDR3 length equals 15 residues. Trimming took 2 bases from V and 4 from J, leaving 15 bases between them. The germline CDR1 and CDR2 sequences are MDHEN and SYDVKM. This sample is drawn from a study of blood T cell repertoires in COVID-19. As for the study in general: Both acute and convalescent COVID-19 samples were obtained from the United States, Italy and Spain. Sample material is recorded as cDNA or gDNA derived from T cells, B-cell-depleted T cells, or PBMCs.

In the original analysis: Estimates of nucleated cell counts were drawn from the amplification of reference gene primers. Data came from immunoSEQ multiplex PCR; TCRdb stores just in-frame clones and leaves some out. The D gene and trimming were derived from the DNA, and the V and J assignments and clone size from that table. This sample has around 42,000 clones; around 89% occur once, and the top ten carry about 2.8%. Sequenced input: peripheral blood. The TCR originated in a man aged 50-59 years with active COVID-19. The chain joins TRBV28 to TRBJ2-7; D is possibly TRBD2 (6 bases). CDR3 region: CASSLGSKEGYEQYF. CDR3 nucleotides: TGTGCCAGCAGTTTAGGGAGCAAGGAGGGGTACGAGCAGTACTTC.